Listed below are T cell receptor beta chains from one sample, sequenced in a study of read filtering for tumor transcriptome and immune sequencing. TCRdb fed the reads into MiXCR, producing one record per CDR3 protein. This repertoire shows about 46,000 distinct CDR3 sequences, less than 20% found once; its top ten account for roughly 37%. Sequences were obtained from a population of CD138-negative cells sorted from bone marrow. All receptors come from a donor aged 40 or older with multiple myeloma. CDR3s include the opening cysteine and the closing phenylalanine or tryptophan. The D gene is left open where the match is weak. The size field is filled for only some rows; it gives once, few, many or a size class.

clone_size: many; d_call: -; j_call: TRBJ2-2; v_call: TRBV12-3/TRBV12-4; cdr3_length: 15; cdr3_nt: TGTGCCAGCAGTTTAAATGGACAGATCACCGGGGAGCTGTTTTTT; cdr3_aa: CASSLNGQITGELFF
clone_size: many; d_call: TRBD1; j_call: TRBJ2-1; v_call: TRBV5-1; cdr3_length: 15; cdr3_nt: TGCGCCAGCAGCTTGTACCAGGACAGGGGTAATGAGCAGTTCTTC; cdr3_aa: CASSLYQDRGNEQFF
clone_size: many; d_call: -; j_call: TRBJ1-6; v_call: TRBV6-5; cdr3_length: 15; cdr3_nt: TGTGCCAGCCGACGAGACAGTAACTATAATTCACCCCTCCACTTT; cdr3_aa: CASRRDSNYNSPLHF
clone_size: few; d_call: TRBD1; j_call: TRBJ2-1; v_call: TRBV4-2; cdr3_length: 15; cdr3_nt: TGTGCCAGCAGCGAAGGGGACAGGGTCTTCAATGAGCAGTTCTTC; cdr3_aa: CASSEGDRVFNEQFF
clone_size: many; d_call: TRBD1; j_call: TRBJ2-2; v_call: TRBV25-1; cdr3_length: 18; cdr3_nt: TGTGCCAGCAGTGAATTGGGCCTGACAGGGGGCGCGGTCGGGGAGCTGTTTTTT; cdr3_aa: CASSELGLTGGAVGELFF
clone_size: few; d_call: -; j_call: TRBJ1-2; v_call: TRBV7-2; cdr3_length: 16; cdr3_nt: TGTGCCAGCAGCATACAACCAGGGTTTACCTCCTATGGCTACACCTTC; cdr3_aa: CASSIQPGFTSYGYTF
clone_size: many; d_call: TRBD2; j_call: TRBJ2-3; v_call: TRBV12-3/TRBV12-4; cdr3_length: 14; cdr3_nt: TGTGCCAGCAGTTTGCGGGAGACGACAGATACGCAGTATTTT; cdr3_aa: CASSLRETTDTQYF
clone_size: many; d_call: TRBD2; j_call: TRBJ2-7; v_call: TRBV5-1; cdr3_length: 15; cdr3_nt: TGCGCCAGCAGCTCCCACATTGCGGGAGGTTACGAGCAGTACTTC; cdr3_aa: CASSSHIAGGYEQYF
clone_size: many; d_call: -; j_call: TRBJ1-1; v_call: TRBV19; cdr3_length: 13; cdr3_nt: TGTGCCAGTAGTAACTGGGGATACACTGAAGCTTTCTTT; cdr3_aa: CASSNWGYTEAFF
clone_size: once; d_call: -; j_call: TRBJ1-4; v_call: TRBV12-3/TRBV12-4; cdr3_length: 14; cdr3_nt: TGTGCCAGCAGGACAGGCCGTCGGGGTGGAAAACTGTTTTTT; cdr3_aa: CASRTGRRGGKLFF
clone_size: many; d_call: -; j_call: TRBJ1-1; v_call: TRBV12-3/TRBV12-4; cdr3_length: 10; cdr3_nt: TGTGCCAGCAGTTTAGGTTTAGCTTTCTTT; cdr3_aa: CASSLGLAFF
clone_size: -; d_call: TRBD1; j_call: TRBJ2-3; v_call: TRBV3-1; cdr3_length: 17; cdr3_nt: TGTGCCAGCAGCCCGATTAGGGGACAGGGGATTTCAGATACGCAGTATTTT; cdr3_aa: CASSPIRGQGISDTQYF
clone_size: few; d_call: TRBD2; j_call: TRBJ2-3; v_call: TRBV5-6; cdr3_length: 14; cdr3_nt: TGTGCCAGCTTTTGGAGCGGGACGGGAAATACGCAGTATTTT; cdr3_aa: CASFWSGTGNTQYF